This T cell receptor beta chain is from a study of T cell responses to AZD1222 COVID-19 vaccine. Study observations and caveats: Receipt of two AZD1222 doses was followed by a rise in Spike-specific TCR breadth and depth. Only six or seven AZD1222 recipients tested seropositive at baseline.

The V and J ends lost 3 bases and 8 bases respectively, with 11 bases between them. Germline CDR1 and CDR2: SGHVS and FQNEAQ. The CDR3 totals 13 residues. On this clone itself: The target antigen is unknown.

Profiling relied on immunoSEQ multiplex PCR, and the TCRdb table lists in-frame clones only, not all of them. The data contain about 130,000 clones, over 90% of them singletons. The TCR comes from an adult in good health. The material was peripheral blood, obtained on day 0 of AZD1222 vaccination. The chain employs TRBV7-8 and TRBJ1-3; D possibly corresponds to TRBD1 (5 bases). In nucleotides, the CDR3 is TGTGCCAGCAGCTTCCTCCGGGGGGACACCATATATTTT. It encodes CASSFLRGDTIYF.